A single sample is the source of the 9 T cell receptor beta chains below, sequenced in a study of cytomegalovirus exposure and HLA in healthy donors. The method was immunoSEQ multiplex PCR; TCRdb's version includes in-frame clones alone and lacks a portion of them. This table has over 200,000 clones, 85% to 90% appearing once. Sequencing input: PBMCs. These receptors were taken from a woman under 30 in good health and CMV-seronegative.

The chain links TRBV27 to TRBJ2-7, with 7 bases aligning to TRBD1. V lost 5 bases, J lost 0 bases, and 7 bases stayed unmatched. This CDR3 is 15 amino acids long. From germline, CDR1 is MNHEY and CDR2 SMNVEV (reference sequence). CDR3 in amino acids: CASSPGTATSYEQYV. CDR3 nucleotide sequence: TGTGCCAGCAGTCCAGGGACAGCCACCTCCTACGAGCAGTACGTC.

CDR3 DNA sequence: TGTGCCAGCAGTTACTCCAGGGATGGCTACACCTTC. The encoded protein is CASSYSRDGYTF. V usage is TRBV6-6 and J usage is TRBJ1-2, with D possibly TRBD1 on 5 matching bases. The V and J ends lost 0 bases and 6 bases respectively, with 5 bases between them. Germline-derived CDR1 and CDR2 are MNHNY and SVGAGI (reference sequence). CDR3 length equals 12 residues.

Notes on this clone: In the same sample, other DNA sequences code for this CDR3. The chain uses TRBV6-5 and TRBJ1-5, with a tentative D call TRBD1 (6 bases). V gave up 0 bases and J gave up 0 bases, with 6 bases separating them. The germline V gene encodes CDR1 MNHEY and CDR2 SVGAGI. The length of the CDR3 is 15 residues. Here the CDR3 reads CASSYSGASNQPQHF. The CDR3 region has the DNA TGTGCCAGCAGTTACTCGGGGGCTAGCAATCAGCCCCAGCATTTT.

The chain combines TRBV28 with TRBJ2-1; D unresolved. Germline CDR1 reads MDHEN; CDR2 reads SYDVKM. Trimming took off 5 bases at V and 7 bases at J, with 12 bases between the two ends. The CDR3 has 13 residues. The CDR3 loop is CASSGLGFNEQFF. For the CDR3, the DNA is TGTGCCAGCAGTGGTCTAGGTTTTAATGAGCAGTTCTTC.

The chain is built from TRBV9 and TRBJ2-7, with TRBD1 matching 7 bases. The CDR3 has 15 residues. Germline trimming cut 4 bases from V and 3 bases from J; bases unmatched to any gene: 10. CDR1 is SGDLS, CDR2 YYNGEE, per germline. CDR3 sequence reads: CASSPAGTADYEQYF. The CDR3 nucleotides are TGTGCCAGCAGCCCCGCAGGGACAGCCGACTACGAGCAGTACTTC.

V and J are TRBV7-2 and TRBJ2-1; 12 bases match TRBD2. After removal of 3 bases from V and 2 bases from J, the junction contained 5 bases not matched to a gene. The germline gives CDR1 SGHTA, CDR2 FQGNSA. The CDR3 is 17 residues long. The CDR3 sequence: CASSFRLAGATYNEQFF. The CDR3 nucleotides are TGTGCCAGCAGCTTCAGACTAGCGGGGGCCACCTACAATGAGCAGTTCTTC.

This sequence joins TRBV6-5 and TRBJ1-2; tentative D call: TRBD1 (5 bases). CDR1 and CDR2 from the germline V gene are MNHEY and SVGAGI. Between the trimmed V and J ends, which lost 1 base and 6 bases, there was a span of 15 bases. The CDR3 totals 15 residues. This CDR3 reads CASSYLEATGDGYTF. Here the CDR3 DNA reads TGTGCCAGCAGTTACTTAGAGGCCACGGGGGATGGCTACACCTTC.

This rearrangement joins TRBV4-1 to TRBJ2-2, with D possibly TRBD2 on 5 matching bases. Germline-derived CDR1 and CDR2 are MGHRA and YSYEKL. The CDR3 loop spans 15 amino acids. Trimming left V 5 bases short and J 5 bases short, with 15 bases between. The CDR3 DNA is TGCGCCAGCAGCTTTTCAGGTGGGGAGACCGGGGAGCTGTTTTTT. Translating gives CASSFSGGETGELFF.

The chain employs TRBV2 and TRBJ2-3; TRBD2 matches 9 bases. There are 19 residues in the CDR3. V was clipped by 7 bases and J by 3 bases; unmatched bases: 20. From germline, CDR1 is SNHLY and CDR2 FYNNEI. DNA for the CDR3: TGTGCCAGCATTAATGGGGCTAGCGGGACCTATTCCCTTACAGATACGCAGTATTTT. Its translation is CASINGASGTYSLTDTQYF. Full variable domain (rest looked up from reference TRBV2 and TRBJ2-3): EPEVTQTPSHQVTQMGQEVILRCVPISNHLYFYWYRQILGQKVEFLVSFYNNEISEKSEIFDDQFSVERPDGSNFTLKIRSTKLEDSAMYFCASINGASGTYSLTDTQYFGPGTRLTVL.